Listed below are T cell receptor beta chains from one sample, sequenced in a study of graft-versus-host responses after intestinal transplantation. TCRdb keeps only in-frame clones here, not all; method: immunoSEQ multiplex PCR. The data contain approximately 68,000 clones, around 89% of them singletons. These receptors have no identified antigens. Sequenced material: unstimulated CD8+ T cells sorted from spleen or lymph node cells, taken before transplant. The receptors come from a human donor who was the organ donor for an intestinal transplant. CDR3s include the opening cysteine and the closing phenylalanine or tryptophan. A D gene is named only where the DNA matches it firmly. Rows may omit the clone size; those that give it use once, few, many or a size class.

clone_size | d_call | j_call | v_call | cdr3_nt | cdr3_aa
NA | TRBD1 | TRBJ1-3 | TRBV7-9 | TGTGCCAGCAGCATCCTACAGGGGGCTTCTGGAAACACCATATATTTT | CASSILQGASGNTIYF
NA | TRBD1 | TRBJ2-4 | TRBV18 | TGTGCCAGCTCACCAACAGGGGCGCCGGACAGAAACATTCAGTACTTC | CASSPTGAPDRNIQYF
NA | TRBD1 | TRBJ2-5 | TRBV7-9 | TGTGCCAGCAGCTATTACAGGGGTGAGACCCAGTACTTC | CASSYYRGETQYF
once | NA | TRBJ1-5 | TRBV25-1 | TGTGCCAGCAGTGAAGGCCACAGGGTTAATCAGCCCCAGCATTTT | CASSEGHRVNQPQHF
few | NA | TRBJ1-4 | TRBV4-3 | TGCGCCAGCAGCCTGGCACGGGATGAAAAACTGTTTTTT | CASSLARDEKLFF
once | NA | TRBJ1-2 | TRBV27 | TGTGCCAGCAGTTTATCGGGATTCGGACAGTATGGCTACACCTTC | CASSLSGFGQYGYTF
NA | TRBD1 | TRBJ2-1 | TRBV4-1 | TGCGCCAGCAGCCAAAGGGACAGCTACAATGAGCAGTTCTTC | CASSQRDSYNEQFF
few | TRBD1 | TRBJ2-2 | TRBV12-5 | TGTGCTAGTGGCATGACAGGGATGGTGGGGGAGCTGTTTTTT | CASGMTGMVGELFF
NA | NA | TRBJ1-6 | TRBV5-4 | TGTGCCAGCAGCTTGATGGGGCTTCCCCTCCACTTT | CASSLMGLPLHF
NA | NA | TRBJ1-5 | TRBV28 | TGTGCCAGCAGCCCAGGAATTCAGCCCCAGCATTTT | CASSPGIQPQHF
NA | TRBD1 | TRBJ2-1 | TRBV27 | TGTGCCAGTAGAGATCGGACAGGGGCTCCCACAGATGAGCAGTTCTTC | CASRDRTGAPTDEQFF
NA | TRBD2 | TRBJ2-1 | TRBV4-3 | TGCGCCAGCAGCCAAGCTCTGCTAGCGGGGCGGGGTAATGAGCAGTTCTTC | CASSQALLAGRGNEQFF
NA | NA | TRBJ1-5 | TRBV18 | TGTGCCAGCTCACCACAGTATGGGGGGGGTTACGATCAGCCCCAGCATTTT | CASSPQYGGGYDQPQHF
NA | NA | TRBJ1-1 | TRBV7-9 | TGTGCCAGCAGCTTAGGGGCCTTCGGAGCTTTCTTT | CASSLGAFGAFF
NA | NA | TRBJ1-1 | TRBV28 | TGTGCCAGCAGTGACAGTTTCACGAACACTGAAGCTTTCTTT | CASSDSFTNTEAFF
NA | TRBD1 | TRBJ1-6 | TRBV6-5 | TGTGCCAGCAGTTCGACAGGGGCCACCTATAATTCACCCCTCCACTTT | CASSSTGATYNSPLHF
once | NA | TRBJ1-2 | TRBV7-9 | TGTGCCAGCAGCTTATCGCGGACAGATGGCTACACCTTC | CASSLSRTDGYTF
NA | NA | TRBJ2-3 | TRBV4-1 | TGCGCCAGCAGCCCGACACCGGACCAGGGGAGTGTCGATACGCAGTATTTT | CASSPTPDQGSVDTQYF
NA | NA | TRBJ1-2 | TRBV5-4 | TGTGCCAGCAGCTCTAACAGGGACGATTACTATGGCTACACCTTC | CASSSNRDDYYGYTF
NA | NA | TRBJ1-1 | TRBV2 | TGTGCCAGCAAAACTTCATGGGACTTTGGACTCCTGAACACTGAAGCTTTCTTT | CASKTSWDFGLLNTEAFF
NA | TRBD1 | TRBJ1-2 | TRBV5-4 | TGTGCCAGCAGCAAGGGACAGCCGGACTATGGCTACACCTTC | CASSKGQPDYGYTF
once | NA | TRBJ1-1 | TRBV28 | TGTGCCAGCAGTTTAGGACAGAGGAACACTGAAGCTTTCTTT | CASSLGQRNTEAFF
NA | NA | TRBJ1-1 | TRBV12-2 | TGTGCAAGTCGCTTAGGACAGGGGGCACGGAACACTGAAGCTTTCTTT | CASRLGQGARNTEAFF
NA | NA | TRBJ1-5 | TRBV4-1 | TGCGCCAGCAGCTTGAGTGCTGGACAGATCAATCAGCCCCAGCATTTT | CASSLSAGQINQPQHF
NA | NA | TRBJ2-1 | TRBV28 | TGTGCCAGCAGACGACCCTATATAGACCCGAACGGGGATGAGCAGTTCTTC | CASRRPYIDPNGDEQFF
few | TRBD2 | TRBJ2-5 | TRBV7-3 | TGTGCCAGCAGCACCCACGGGGGGGCCGGGGAGACCCAGTACTTC | CASSTHGGAGETQYF
NA | TRBD1 | TRBJ2-4 | TRBV28 | TGTGCCAGCACCACTACGGACAGGGGCCTTTTAGCCAAAAACATTCAGTACTTC | CASTTTDRGLLAKNIQYF
NA | NA | TRBJ1-1 | TRBV29-1 | TGCAGCGTTTCGCAGGATAAACCTGAAGCTTTCTTT | CSVSQDKPEAFF
NA | TRBD1 | TRBJ2-1 | TRBV7-9 | TGTGCCAGCAGCGCCTACAGGGGGCAGTACAATGAGCAGTTCTTC | CASSAYRGQYNEQFF
NA | NA | TRBJ1-5 | TRBV11-2 | TGTGCCAGCAGCTTAGGACAGTATAGCAATCAGCCCCAGCATTTT | CASSLGQYSNQPQHF
NA | TRBD1 | TRBJ1-1 | TRBV23-1 | TGCGCCAGCAGTCAATCTGGGCCGACAGGGGGTATCTCTGAAGCTTTCTTT | CASSQSGPTGGISEAFF
NA | TRBD1 | TRBJ1-4 | TRBV5-1 | TGCGCCAGCAGCCGTATCCGACAGGGGCCGGGTGAAAAACTGTTTTTT | CASSRIRQGPGEKLFF
NA | TRBD2 | TRBJ2-1 | TRBV28 | TGTGCCAGCAGAGGGAGACTAGCGGGGGGGCGAGGCTCCTACAATGAGCAGTTCTTC | CASRGRLAGGRGSYNEQFF